Reported below is one TCR beta chain. No antigen is known for it. One base away there is no much larger clone; base qualities are not given. This entry is derived from a study of regulatory T cells in long-lasting Graves disease (dated by TCRdb to the early 2020s). About the investigation overall: Patients with newly diagnosed Graves' disease had been on antithyroid drugs for under 3 months. The study was conducted in China and was registered as a clinical trial. Peripheral blood TCR sequencing and RNA sequencing compared persistent Graves' disease patients with newly diagnosed Graves' disease patients. A total of 33 samples were covered by TCR sequencing, comprising approximately 13 persistent and 20 or so newly diagnosed Graves' disease patients.

This sample's time point label indicates: newly diagnosed GD, antithyroid drugs for less than 3 months. For both TCR sequencing and RNA sequencing, RNA was extracted from PBMCs in TRIzol. The diagnosis of Graves' disease followed American Thyroid Association guidelines. Patients were recruited from an endocrinology department in Xi'an, China. Each patient gave about 9.1 milliliters of peripheral blood, collected in an EDTA anticoagulant tube. Ficoll Paque Plus density gradient separation was used to isolate PBMCs, and no additional T cell sorting was done. An Agilent 2100 Bioanalyzer and agarose gel were used to assess RNA quality, and a NanoDrop 2000 was used to measure RNA concentration. Libraries were prepared through multiplex PCR. TCRdb lists the instrument as Illumina HiSeq 4000. To build TCR beta libraries, CDR3 regions were amplified by Arm-PCR using iRepertoire HTBI primers. Gel purification was performed on PCR products prior to sequencing. Under the source paper's analysis protocol: Gene usage analysis of CDR3 amino acid clonotypes used the 60 to 80 TRBV and some 13 TRBJ segments found across samples. COPE and FqMerger were used to merge the filtered high-quality paired reads into contigs. BLAST was used to align contigs to IMGT TRBV, TRBD and TRBJ reference genes, with CDR3 defined following IMGT. Any clonotype with a frequency above 0.1% was counted as a highly expanded clone. Shannon entropy served as the measure of repertoire diversity, while the Gini coefficient captured V-J evenness. A clonotype found in more than one individual was treated as public. TCRdb cleaned the public reads at Q25 with fastp, built clones with MiXCR and kept in-frame beta chains. Entries that share a CDR3 protein sequence are merged under the most common genes and DNA. The V and J calls were not made by the authors but by TCRdb's processing. Across this sample there are some 320,000 distinct CDR3 sequences, with 15% to 20% seen only once. The ten largest clonotypes hold about 38% of the sample.

What the authors observed across the whole study: Persistent disease showed preferential use of TRBV28, TRBJ1-2 and TRBJ2-5, whereas newly diagnosed disease favored TRBV20-1 and TRBJ2-1. Persistent patients shared more public clonotypes among themselves (around 3,000) than newly diagnosed patients did (over 950). Sequencing and analysis were restricted to the TCR beta chain. Compared with newly diagnosed patients, patients with persistent Graves' disease had lower TCR Shannon entropy and fewer highly expanded clones, which suggests clonal expansion. The authors acknowledged the small sample size as a limitation that may reduce accuracy. Because the primary lesion, thyroid tissue, could not be accessed, the study looked at peripheral blood alone.

The CDR1 and CDR2 encoded by the germline V gene are SNHLY and FYNNEI. The CDR3 starts with the cysteine, ends with the phenylalanine, and has 13 residues. CDR3 DNA is the only sequence kept; it has 39 bases, read in frame from the first base. A distance of 12 bases separates the germline ends of V and J, which lose 6 bases and 6 bases respectively. The rearrangement joined TRBV2 to TRBJ2-4; the D region is possibly TRBD1 or TRBD2, each matching across 5 bases. Sequenced here: peripheral blood mononuclear cells (PBMCs), sampled at new diagnosis, from a patient treated with antithyroid drugs. This sequence was found in a female donor with Graves disease. The nucleotide sequence is TGTGCCAGCAGCTTAGAGGGGAGAAACATTCAGTACTTC. This gives the protein CASSLEGRNIQYF.